These 28 T cell receptor beta chains were all obtained from the same sample, sequenced in a study of cytomegalovirus exposure and HLA in healthy donors. The repertoire was sequenced with immunoSEQ multiplex PCR; TCRdb's copy has only in-frame clones and lacks some. The table includes tens of thousands of clones, about nine tenths detected once. Sequencing was performed on PBMCs. All receptors derive from a man aged 30 to 45 in good health and CMV-seronegative.

This rearrangement joins TRBV29-1 to TRBJ2-2; D is uncertain. CDR3 length: 13 amino acids. Trimming took 3 bases from V and 2 from J, leaving 7 bases between them. Germline V gene data show CDR1 as SQVTM and CDR2 as ANQGSEA. The CDR3, as DNA: TGCAGCGTTGATACAAGAAACACCGGGGAGCTGTTTTTT. This gives the protein CSVDTRNTGELFF.

The chain is built from TRBV11-2 and TRBJ1-2; D is ambiguous. CDR3 size: 12 residues. The germline CDR1 and CDR2 sequences are SGHAT and FQNNGV. Trimming cost V 0 bases and J 8 bases, with 7 bases left between them. The CDR3 sequence is CASSLEGSGYTF. The CDR3 DNA follows: TGTGCCAGCAGCTTAGAGGGGAGCGGCTACACCTTC.

The chain joins TRBV25-1 to TRBJ2-7, with 9 bases aligning to TRBD1. The CDR3 runs 15 residues. The germline gives CDR1 MGHDK, CDR2 SYGVNS. Trimming removed 3 bases from V and 1 base from J; junction bases left unmatched: 4. The CDR3 protein is CASSDPTGGSYEQYF. The CDR3 bases are TGTGCCAGCAGTGATCCGACAGGGGGATCCTACGAGCAGTACTTC.

V gene TRBV11-2 combines with J gene TRBJ1-5; possibly TRBD1 for D (5 bases). The CDR3 is made up of 15 amino acids. Trimming cost V 0 bases and J 5 bases, with 11 bases left between them. CDR1 and CDR2 (germline): SGHAT, FQNNGV. The CDR3 loop is CASSLEGVGYQPQHF. The CDR3 DNA reads TGTGCCAGCAGCTTAGAAGGGGTTGGGTATCAGCCCCAGCATTTT.

The gene calls are TRBV28 and TRBJ2-5, with no clear D. The CDR3 contains 13 residues. Per germline, CDR1 MDHEN and CDR2 SYDVKM. The germline V and J ends were trimmed by 6 bases and 1 base, with 9 bases remaining between them. CDR3 nucleotides: TGTGCCAGCAGACCACAAAGCCAAGAGACCCAGTACTTC. Protein sequence: CASRPQSQETQYF.

This chain links TRBV5-8 with TRBJ1-1; D uncertain. The CDR3 contains 11 residues. Trimming pared 9 bases from V and 3 bases from J, leaving 9 bases between. Germline CDR1 reads SGHTS; CDR2 reads YDEGEE. CDR3 sequence (DNA): TGTGCCACCGCGGAGGACACTGAAGCTTTCTTT. It yields the protein CATAEDTEAFF.

The J gene is TRBJ1-4, the V gene TRBV14; D is perhaps TRBD1 (5 bases). Germline values: CDR1 SGHDN, CDR2 FVKESK. The CDR3 has 12 amino acids. The V gene lost 3 bases and the J gene lost 8 bases, with 7 bases spanning the gap. CDR3 amino acids: CASSQGLEKLFF. CDR3 DNA: TGTGCCAGCAGCCAGGGACTCGAAAAACTGTTTTTT.

This sequence joins TRBV19 and TRBJ1-1; D not resolved. The V end lost 5 bases, the J end lost 4 bases, and 11 bases lay between the germline ends. The CDR3 loop spans 13 amino acids. Germline V gives CDR1 LNHDA, CDR2 SQIVND (reference sequence). The CDR3 region is CASSLSPGTEAFF. CDR3 bases: TGTGCCAGTAGTCTCTCCCCGGGCACTGAAGCTTTCTTT.

The genes are TRBV4-1 and TRBJ2-3; the match to TRBD2 covers 8 bases. Looked up from germline, CDR1 is MGHRA and CDR2 is YSYEKL. The CDR3 has 16 residues. Germline trimming cut 1 base from V and 4 bases from J; bases unmatched to any gene: 7. The CDR3 reads CASSQGKLAAADTQYF. CDR3 coding DNA: TGCGCCAGCAGCCAAGGAAAACTAGCGGCTGCAGATACGCAGTATTTT.

CDR3 loop: CASSRGRDNLGNQPQHF. The CDR3 nucleotides read TGTGCCAGCAGCCGAGGGCGGGATAATTTAGGCAATCAGCCCCAGCATTTT. V usage is TRBV5-6 and J usage is TRBJ1-5; D gene unclear. Germline lookup yields CDR1 SGHDT and CDR2 YYEEEE. The CDR3 is 17 residues long. V lost 4 bases and J lost 2, with 19 bases in between. Complete variable domain (other parts from reference TRBV5-6 and TRBJ1-5): DAGVTQSPTHLIKTRGQQVTLRCSPKSGHDTVSWYQQALGQGPQFIFQYYEEEERQRGNFPDRFSGHQFPNYSSELNVNALLLGDSALYLCASSRGRDNLGNQPQHFGDGTRLSIL.

V is TRBV5-5 and J is TRBJ1-5; 7 bases are shared with TRBD1. Germline values: CDR1 SGHKS, CDR2 YYEKEE (reference sequence). The V segment lost 0 bases and the J segment 6 bases; nucleotides outside the gene matches: 6. The CDR3 extends over 15 amino acids. As DNA, the CDR3 is TGTGCCAGCAGCTTGGCCGACAGGGTCGTTCAGCCCCAGCATTTT. Protein sequence: CASSLADRVVQPQHF.

The rearrangement links TRBV28 to TRBJ1-5; 9 bases fit TRBD1. The CDR3 has 14 amino acids. With 7 bases clipped from V and 4 bases from J, the junction kept 5 bases outside the gene matches. Germline V gene lookup returns CDR1 MDHEN and CDR2 SYDVKM. The CDR3 protein is CASTKTGGNQPQHF. CDR3 nucleotide sequence: TGTGCCAGCACAAAGACAGGGGGGAATCAGCCCCAGCATTTT.

V gene TRBV19 combines with J gene TRBJ2-5; D gene ambiguous. V dropped 1 base and J dropped 5 bases, with 8 bases sitting between them. This CDR3 is built from 13 residues. The germline V gene encodes CDR1 LNHDA and CDR2 SQIVND (reference sequence). CDR3 residues: CASSIAGSETQYF. CDR3 coding DNA: TGTGCCAGTAGTATAGCAGGTTCCGAGACCCAGTACTTC.

V usage is TRBV5-1 and J usage is TRBJ2-7, with 7 bases that match TRBD1. V lost 0 bases to trimming and J lost 7 bases; unmatched junction nucleotides: 13. Germline-derived CDR1 and CDR2 are SGHRS and YFSETQ. The length of the CDR3 is 16 residues. The chain's CDR3 is CASSLEYVEGADEQYF. The CDR3 DNA reads as TGCGCCAGCAGCTTGGAATATGTTGAGGGGGCGGATGAGCAGTACTTC. Together with reference TRBV5-1 and TRBJ2-7, the CDR3 gives the full variable domain: KAGVTQTPRYLIKTRGQQVTLSCSPISGHRSVSWYQQTPGQGLQFLFEYFSETQRNKGNFPGRFSGRQFSNSRSEMNVSTLELGDSALYLCASSLEYVEGADEQYFGPGTRLTVT.

The rearrangement links TRBV4-1 to TRBJ2-7; D is undetermined. CDR1 is MGHRA and CDR2 is YSYEKL in the germline V gene. Trimming stripped 2 bases from V and 2 bases from J, with 10 bases between. This CDR3 comprises 14 residues. The CDR3 DNA reads as TGCGCCAGCAGCCAACCAGTGAATCCCTACGAGCAGTACTTC. As protein: CASSQPVNPYEQYF.

The V gene is TRBV6-5, the J gene TRBJ2-1; the match to TRBD2 covers 12 bases. This CDR3 has 15 amino acids. Germline-derived CDR1 and CDR2 are MNHEY and SVGAGI. Trimming took 5 bases from V and 7 from J; bases not matched to a gene: 6. The CDR3 sequence is CASSIKLAGGNEQFF. DNA for the CDR3: TGTGCCAGCAGTATCAAACTAGCGGGGGGTAATGAGCAGTTCTTC.

The gene calls are TRBV20-1 and TRBJ1-3, with a tentative D call TRBD1 (6 bases). Germline CDR1 DFQATT, CDR2 SNEGSKA (reference sequence). CDR3 size: 11 residues. CDR3 nucleotides: TGCAGAATAGGCAGGGGACACACCATATATTTT. Translating it yields CRIGRGHTIYF.

This chain uses TRBV19 with TRBJ1-2; D is perhaps TRBD1 (6 bases). Germline lookup yields CDR1 LNHDA and CDR2 SQIVND (reference sequence). The germline V and J ends were trimmed by 0 bases and 3 bases, with 11 bases remaining between them. There are 15 residues in the CDR3. This CDR3 is CASSIDPDSYYGYTF. In DNA form, the CDR3 reads TGTGCCAGTAGTATAGACCCGGACAGCTACTATGGCTACACCTTC.

CDR3 nucleotide sequence: TGCAGCGTTGAAATCCTCAGGGAGGGGCTAGGAGGAAACACCATATATTTT. Its protein product is CSVEILREGLGGNTIYF. The J gene is TRBJ1-3, the V gene TRBV29-1; D perhaps matches TRBD1 (5 bases). V dropped 2 bases and J dropped 4 bases, with 21 bases sitting between them. Germline V gene sequence: CDR1 SQVTM, CDR2 ANQGSEA. The CDR3 spans 17 residues.

Turning to this clone: The germline gene is not matched at one end of the junction; a read error may be the cause. V is TRBV2 and J is TRBJ2-7, with 8 bases that match TRBD1. Germline V gene data show CDR1 as SNHLY and CDR2 as FYNNEI. The CDR3 covers 14 residues. CDR3 loop: CACVRQGSSHEQYF. In DNA, the CDR3 is TGTGCCTGCGTCCGACAGGGGTCCTCCCACGAGCAGTACTTC.

In its sample, this clone was seen a few times. The V call is TRBV6-1, the J call TRBJ2-1, with TRBD2 matching 11 bases. The germline CDR1 and CDR2 sequences are MNHNS and SASEGT. This CDR3 has 14 amino acids. V was pared by 2 bases and J by 6 bases, with 0 bases of the junction left unmatched. CDR3 nucleotide sequence: TGTGCCAGCAGTGAACTAGCGGGGGGCAATGAGCAGTTCTTC. Amino acid sequence: CASSELAGGNEQFF.

The genes are TRBV6-4 and TRBJ2-5; 9 nucleotides match TRBD1. CDR3 length: 13 residues. Germline V CDR1 and CDR2: MRHNA, SNTAGT. With 4 bases clipped from V and 5 bases from J, the junction kept 2 bases outside the gene matches. CDR3 region: CASSAGQGETQYF. CDR3 bases: TGTGCCAGCAGTGCCGGACAGGGGGAGACCCAGTACTTC.

This chain uses TRBV27 with TRBJ2-7; the D gene is possibly TRBD2 (6 bases). The CDR3 loop spans 16 amino acids. The germline V gene encodes CDR1 MNHEY and CDR2 SMNVEV (reference sequence). Trimming took 2 bases from V and 1 from J, leaving 15 bases between them. The CDR3 sequence is CASSLRAAGTSYEQYF. Written as DNA, the CDR3 is TGTGCCAGCAGTTTACGCGCGGCAGGGACTTCCTACGAGCAGTACTTC.

J is TRBJ1-6 and V is TRBV7-2; D ambiguous. The length of the CDR3 is 16 residues. Germline V gene lookup returns CDR1 SGHTA and CDR2 FQGNSA. Trimming took 4 bases from V and 6 from J, leaving 16 bases between them. The CDR3 sequence is CASSSPSGQLNSPLHF. The CDR3, as DNA: TGTGCCAGCAGCTCCCCCAGTGGGCAGCTTAATTCACCCCTCCACTTT.

The J gene is TRBJ1-1, the V gene TRBV7-9; TRBD1 agrees at 7 bases. This CDR3 is built from 19 residues. The germline V gene encodes CDR1 SEHNR and CDR2 FQNEAQ (reference sequence). The ends lost 2 bases at V and 10 bases at J; junction bases unmatched: 25. The CDR3 here is CASSLKLGNRTGPRGVAFF. The CDR3 DNA follows: TGTGCCAGCAGCTTAAAGTTGGGGAACAGGACAGGACCTCGGGGAGTAGCTTTCTTT.

The J gene is TRBJ2-1, the V gene TRBV27, with D maybe TRBD1 (5 bases). The CDR3 contains 16 residues. V was clipped by 3 bases and J by 8 bases, with 20 bases between them. Looked up from germline, CDR1 is MNHEY and CDR2 is SMNVEV (reference sequence). This CDR3 reads CASSLSTAYSMHEQFF. The CDR3 DNA follows: TGTGCCAGCAGTTTGTCGACAGCCTACTCCATGCATGAGCAGTTCTTC.

V is TRBV7-9 and J is TRBJ2-7; no definite D call. Germline CDR1 and CDR2: SEHNR and FQNEAQ (reference sequence). The CDR3 length is 13 residues. V lost 5 bases to trimming and J lost 5 bases, with 13 bases between them. In DNA form, the CDR3 reads TGTGCCAGCAGCCCGGGTCGAGGTGACGAGCAGTACTTC. Translation: CASSPGRGDEQYF.

The chain has TRBV5-1 and TRBJ2-2; 8 nucleotides align to TRBD1. Losses at the gene ends were 2 bases for V and 4 bases for J; bases not matched to a gene: 1. The CDR3 has 14 residues. Germline assignment: CDR1 SGHRS and CDR2 YFSETQ. The CDR3 DNA follows: TGCGCCAGCAGCTTTACAGGGGGCACCGGGGAGCTGTTTTTT. This translates into CASSFTGGTGELFF.